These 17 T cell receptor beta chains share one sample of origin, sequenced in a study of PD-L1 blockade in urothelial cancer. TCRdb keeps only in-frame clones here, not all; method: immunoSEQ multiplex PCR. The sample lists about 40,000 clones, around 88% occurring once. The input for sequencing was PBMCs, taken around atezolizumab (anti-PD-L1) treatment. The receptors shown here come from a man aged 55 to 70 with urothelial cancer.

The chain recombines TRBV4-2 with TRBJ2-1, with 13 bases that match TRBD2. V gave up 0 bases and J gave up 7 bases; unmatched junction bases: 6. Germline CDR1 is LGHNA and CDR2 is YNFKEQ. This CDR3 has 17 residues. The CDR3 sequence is CASSQDMGLAGRNEQFF. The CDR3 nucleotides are TGTGCCAGCAGCCAAGATATGGGACTAGCGGGGAGGAATGAGCAGTTCTTC.

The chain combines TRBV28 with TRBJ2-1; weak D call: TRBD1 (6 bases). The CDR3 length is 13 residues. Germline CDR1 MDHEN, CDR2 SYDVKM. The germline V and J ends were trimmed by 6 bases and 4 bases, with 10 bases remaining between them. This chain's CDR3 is CASSKGVYNEQFF. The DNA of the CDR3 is TGTGCCAGCAGCAAGGGGGTATACAATGAGCAGTTCTTC.

The CDR3 DNA is TGTGCCAGCAGTTTAAGGGGGCTTATAGACGAGCAGTACTTC. It yields the protein CASSLRGLIDEQYF. The chain uses TRBV28 and TRBJ2-7; 7 bases agree with TRBD1. Losses at the gene ends were 2 bases for V and 5 bases for J; bases not matched to a gene: 6. Germline CDR1 MDHEN, CDR2 SYDVKM. The CDR3 runs to 14 residues. The whole variable domain, filled in from reference TRBV28 and TRBJ2-7, reads DVKVTQSSRYLVKRTGEKVFLECVQDMDHENMFWYRQDPGLGLRLIYFSYDVKMKEKGDIPEGYSVSREKKERFSLILESASTNQTSMYLCASSLRGLIDEQYFGPGTRLTVT.

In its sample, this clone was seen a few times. The CDR3 DNA reads as TGTGCCTGGAGTAACAGGGGGCGTAGCAATCAGCCCCAGCATTTT. This codes for CAWSNRGRSNQPQHF. The chain joins TRBV30 to TRBJ1-5; TRBD1 matches at 9 bases. CDR1 GTSNPN and CDR2 SVGIG come from the germline V gene (reference sequence). V lost 2 bases and J lost 0; bases outside the gene matches: 2. The CDR3 totals 15 residues.

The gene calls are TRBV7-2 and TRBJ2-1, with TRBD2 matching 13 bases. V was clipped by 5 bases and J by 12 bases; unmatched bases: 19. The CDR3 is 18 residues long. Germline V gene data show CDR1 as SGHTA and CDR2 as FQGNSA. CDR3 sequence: CASSPSQLAGGPEGGQFF. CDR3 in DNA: TGTGCCAGCAGCCCCTCCCAACTAGCGGGGGGGCCCGAAGGGGGGCAGTTCTTC.

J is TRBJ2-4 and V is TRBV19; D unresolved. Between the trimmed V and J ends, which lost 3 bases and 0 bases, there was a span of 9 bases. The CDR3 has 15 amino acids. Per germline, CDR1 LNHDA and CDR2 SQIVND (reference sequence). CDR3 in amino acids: CASSILGVAKNIQYF. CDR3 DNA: TGTGCCAGTAGTATTCTTGGAGTAGCCAAAAACATTCAGTACTTC.

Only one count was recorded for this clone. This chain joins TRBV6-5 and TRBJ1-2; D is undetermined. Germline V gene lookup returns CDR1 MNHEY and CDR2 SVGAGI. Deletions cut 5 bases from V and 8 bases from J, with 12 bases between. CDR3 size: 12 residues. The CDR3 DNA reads TGTGCCAGCAGTGCCGTGCGGGGAGGCTACACCTTC. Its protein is CASSAVRGGYTF.

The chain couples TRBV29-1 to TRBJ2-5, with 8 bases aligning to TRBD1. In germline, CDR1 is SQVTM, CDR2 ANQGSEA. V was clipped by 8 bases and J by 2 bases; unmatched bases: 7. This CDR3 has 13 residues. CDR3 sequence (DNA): TGCAGCACCACAGGGGGGCAACAAGAGACCCAGTACTTC. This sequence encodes CSTTGGQQETQYF.

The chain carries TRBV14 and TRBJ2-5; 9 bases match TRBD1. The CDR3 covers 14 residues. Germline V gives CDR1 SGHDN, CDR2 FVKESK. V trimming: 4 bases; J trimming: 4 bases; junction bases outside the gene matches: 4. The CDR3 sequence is CASSPGTGRETQYF. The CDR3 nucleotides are TGTGCCAGCAGCCCCGGGACAGGGAGAGAGACCCAGTACTTC.

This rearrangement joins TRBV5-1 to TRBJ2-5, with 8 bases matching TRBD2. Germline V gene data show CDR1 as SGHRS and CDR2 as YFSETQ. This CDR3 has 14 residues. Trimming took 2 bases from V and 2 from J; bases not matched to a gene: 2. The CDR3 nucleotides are TGCGCCAGCAGCTTTCCGGGGGGGCAAGAGACCCAGTACTTC. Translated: CASSFPGGQETQYF.

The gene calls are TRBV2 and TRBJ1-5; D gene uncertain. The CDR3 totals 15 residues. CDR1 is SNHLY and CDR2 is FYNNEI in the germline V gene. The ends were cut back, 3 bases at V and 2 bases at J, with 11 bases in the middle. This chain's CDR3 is CASSEFNLGNQPQHF. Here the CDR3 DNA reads TGTGCCAGCAGTGAGTTCAACTTGGGCAATCAGCCCCAGCATTTT.

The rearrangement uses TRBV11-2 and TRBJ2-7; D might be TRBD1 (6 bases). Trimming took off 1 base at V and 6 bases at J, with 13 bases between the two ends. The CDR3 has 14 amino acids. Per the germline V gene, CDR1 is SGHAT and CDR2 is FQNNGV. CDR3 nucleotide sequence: TGTGCCAGCAGCTTAGCAGGGGAGAAAATCGAGCAGTACTTC. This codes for CASSLAGEKIEQYF.

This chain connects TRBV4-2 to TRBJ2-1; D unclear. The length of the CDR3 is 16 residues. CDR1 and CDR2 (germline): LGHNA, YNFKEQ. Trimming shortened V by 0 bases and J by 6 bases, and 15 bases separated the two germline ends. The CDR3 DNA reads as TGTGCCAGCAGCCAAGATCCCCCCCACGCTAGCAATGAGCAGTTCTTC. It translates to CASSQDPPHASNEQFF.

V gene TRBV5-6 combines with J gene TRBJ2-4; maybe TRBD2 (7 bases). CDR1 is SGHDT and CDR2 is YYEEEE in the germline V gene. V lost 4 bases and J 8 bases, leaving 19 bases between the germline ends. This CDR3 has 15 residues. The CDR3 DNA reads TGTGCCAGCAGCCGTGCGCCGGGGGGCGCGGACATTCAGTACTTC. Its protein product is CASSRAPGGADIQYF.

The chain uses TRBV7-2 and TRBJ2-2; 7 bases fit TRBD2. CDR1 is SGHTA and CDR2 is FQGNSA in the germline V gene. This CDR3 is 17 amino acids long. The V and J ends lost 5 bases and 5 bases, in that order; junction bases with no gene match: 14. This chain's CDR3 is CASSPHSAGAGTGELFF. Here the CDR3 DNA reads TGTGCCAGCAGCCCACACTCCGCGGGAGCTGGGACCGGGGAGCTGTTTTTT.

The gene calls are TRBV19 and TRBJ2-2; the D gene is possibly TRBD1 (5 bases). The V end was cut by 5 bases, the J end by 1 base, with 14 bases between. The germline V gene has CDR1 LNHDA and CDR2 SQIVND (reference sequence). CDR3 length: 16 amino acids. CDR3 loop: CASSLGWQGNTGELFF. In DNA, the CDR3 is TGTGCCAGTAGTCTTGGTTGGCAGGGGAACACCGGGGAGCTGTTTTTT. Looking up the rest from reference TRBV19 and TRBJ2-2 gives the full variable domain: DGGITQSPKYLFRKEGQNVTLSCEQNLNHDAMYWYRQDPGQGLRLIYYSQIVNDFQKGDIAEGYSVSREKKESFPLTVTSAQKNPTAFYLCASSLGWQGNTGELFFGEGSRLTVL.

The CDR3 DNA reads as TGTGCCAGCAGTAAAGGGCCTACTGAAGCTTTCTTT. It yields the protein CASSKGPTEAFF. This chain uses TRBV6-1 with TRBJ1-1, with D hard to call. V was shortened by 5 bases and J by 5 bases, with 9 bases between the two germline ends. The CDR3 is 12 residues long. Per the germline V gene, CDR1 is MNHNS and CDR2 is SASEGT.